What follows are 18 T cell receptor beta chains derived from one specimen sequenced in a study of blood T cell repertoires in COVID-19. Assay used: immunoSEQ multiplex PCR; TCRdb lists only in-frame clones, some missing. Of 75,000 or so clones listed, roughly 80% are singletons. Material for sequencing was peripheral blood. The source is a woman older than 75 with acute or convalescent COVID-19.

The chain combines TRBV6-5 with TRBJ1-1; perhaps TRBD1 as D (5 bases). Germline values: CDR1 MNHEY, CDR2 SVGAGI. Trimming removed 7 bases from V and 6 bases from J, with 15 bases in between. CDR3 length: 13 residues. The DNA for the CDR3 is TGTGCCAGCATCCACCGGGGGGAATCTGAAGCTTTCTTT. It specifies CASIHRGESEAFF.

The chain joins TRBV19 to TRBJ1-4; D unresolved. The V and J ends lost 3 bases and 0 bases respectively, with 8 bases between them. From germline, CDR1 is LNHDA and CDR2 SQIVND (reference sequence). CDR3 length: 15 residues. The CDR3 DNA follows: TGTGCCAGTAGTATCCTCACTTCAACTAATGAAAAACTGTTTTTT. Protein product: CASSILTSTNEKLFF.

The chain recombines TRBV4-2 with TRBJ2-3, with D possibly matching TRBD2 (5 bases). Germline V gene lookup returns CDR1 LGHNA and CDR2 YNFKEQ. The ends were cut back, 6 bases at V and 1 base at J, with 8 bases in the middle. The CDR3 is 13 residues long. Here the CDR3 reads CASSKAGTDTQYF. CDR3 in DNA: TGTGCCAGCAGTAAAGCGGGCACAGATACGCAGTATTTT.

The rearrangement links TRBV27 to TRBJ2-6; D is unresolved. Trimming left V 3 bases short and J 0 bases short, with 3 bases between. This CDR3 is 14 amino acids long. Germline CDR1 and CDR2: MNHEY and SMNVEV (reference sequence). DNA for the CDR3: TGTGCCAGCAGTTTCTCCTCTGGGGCCAACGTCCTGACTTTC. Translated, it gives CASSFSSGANVLTF.

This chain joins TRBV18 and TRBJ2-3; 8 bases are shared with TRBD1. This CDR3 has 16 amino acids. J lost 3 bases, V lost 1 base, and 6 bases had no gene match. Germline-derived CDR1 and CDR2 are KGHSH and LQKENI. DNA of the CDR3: TGTGCCAGCTCACCACGGGGCCAGGGGGCAACAGATACGCAGTATTTT. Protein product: CASSPRGQGATDTQYF.

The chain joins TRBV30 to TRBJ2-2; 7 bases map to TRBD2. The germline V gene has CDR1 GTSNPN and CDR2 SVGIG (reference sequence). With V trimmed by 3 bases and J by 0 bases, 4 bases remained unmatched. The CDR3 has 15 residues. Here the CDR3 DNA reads TGTGCCTGGAGGCTAAGCGGGACGAACACCGGGGAGCTGTTTTTT. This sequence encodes CAWRLSGTNTGELFF.

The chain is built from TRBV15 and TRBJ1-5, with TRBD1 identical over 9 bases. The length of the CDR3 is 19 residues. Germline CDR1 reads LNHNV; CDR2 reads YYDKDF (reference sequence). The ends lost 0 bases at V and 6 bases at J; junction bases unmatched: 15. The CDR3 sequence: CATSRDLSDRGYGGQPQHF. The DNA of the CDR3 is TGTGCCACCAGCAGAGATTTGTCAGACAGGGGGTACGGAGGTCAGCCCCAGCATTTT.

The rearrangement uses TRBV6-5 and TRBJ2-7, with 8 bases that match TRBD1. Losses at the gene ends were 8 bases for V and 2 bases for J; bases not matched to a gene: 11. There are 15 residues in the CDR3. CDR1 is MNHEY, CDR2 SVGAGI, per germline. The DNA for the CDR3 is TGTGCCAGCGCCACCGACAGGGGAAGCCCCTACGAGCAGTACTTC. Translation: CASATDRGSPYEQYF.

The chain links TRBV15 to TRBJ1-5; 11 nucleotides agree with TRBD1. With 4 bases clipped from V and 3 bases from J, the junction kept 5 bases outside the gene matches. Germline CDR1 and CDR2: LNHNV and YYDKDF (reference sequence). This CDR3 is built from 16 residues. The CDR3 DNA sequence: TGTGCCACCAGCACGGGGACAGGGGGATCCAATCAGCCCCAGCATTTT. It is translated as CATSTGTGGSNQPQHF.

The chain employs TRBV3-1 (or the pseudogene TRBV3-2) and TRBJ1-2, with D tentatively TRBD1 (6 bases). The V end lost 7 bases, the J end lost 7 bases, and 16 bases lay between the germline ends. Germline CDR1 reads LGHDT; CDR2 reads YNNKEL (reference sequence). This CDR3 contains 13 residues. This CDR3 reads CASKGGGEFGYTF. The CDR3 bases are TGTGCCAGCAAAGGTGGGGGCGAGTTTGGCTACACCTTC.

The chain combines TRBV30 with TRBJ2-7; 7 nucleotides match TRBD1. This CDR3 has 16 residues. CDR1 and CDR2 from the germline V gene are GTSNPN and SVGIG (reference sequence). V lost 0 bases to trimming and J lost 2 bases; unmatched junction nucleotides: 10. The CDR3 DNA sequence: TGTGCCTGGAGTGTAGGGGGACAGAAGTTTCCCTACGAGCAGTACTTC. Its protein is CAWSVGGQKFPYEQYF.

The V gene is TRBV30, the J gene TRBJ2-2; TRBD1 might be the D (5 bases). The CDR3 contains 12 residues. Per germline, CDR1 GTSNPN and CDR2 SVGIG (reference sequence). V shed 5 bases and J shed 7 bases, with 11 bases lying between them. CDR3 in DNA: TGTGCCTGGGGAGAAGGGGTCGGGGAGCTGTTTTTT. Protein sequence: CAWGEGVGELFF. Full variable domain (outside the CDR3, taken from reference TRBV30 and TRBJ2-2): SQTIHQWPATLVQPVGSPLSLECTVEGTSNPNLYWYRQAAGRGLQLLFYSVGIGQISSEVPQNLSASRPQDRQFILSSKKLLLSDSGFYLCAWGEGVGELFFGEGSRLTVL.

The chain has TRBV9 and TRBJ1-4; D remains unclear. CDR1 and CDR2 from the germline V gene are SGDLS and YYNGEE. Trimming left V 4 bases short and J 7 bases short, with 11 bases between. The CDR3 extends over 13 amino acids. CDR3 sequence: CASSPDNGEKLFF. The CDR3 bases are TGTGCCAGCAGCCCAGACAACGGTGAAAAACTGTTTTTT.

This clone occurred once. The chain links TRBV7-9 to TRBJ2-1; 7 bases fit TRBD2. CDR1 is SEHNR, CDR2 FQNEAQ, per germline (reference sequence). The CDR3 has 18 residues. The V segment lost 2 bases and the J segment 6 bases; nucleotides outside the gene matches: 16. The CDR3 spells CASSLSAGVPVGSNEQFF. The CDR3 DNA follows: TGTGCCAGCAGCTTATCGGCGGGAGTTCCGGTGGGAAGCAATGAGCAGTTCTTC.

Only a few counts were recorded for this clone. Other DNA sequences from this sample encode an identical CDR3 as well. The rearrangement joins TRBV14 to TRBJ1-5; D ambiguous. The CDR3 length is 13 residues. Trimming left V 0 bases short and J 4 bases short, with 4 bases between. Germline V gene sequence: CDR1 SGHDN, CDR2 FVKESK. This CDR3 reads CASSQDLNQPQHF. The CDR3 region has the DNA TGTGCCAGCAGCCAAGATCTAAATCAGCCCCAGCATTTT.

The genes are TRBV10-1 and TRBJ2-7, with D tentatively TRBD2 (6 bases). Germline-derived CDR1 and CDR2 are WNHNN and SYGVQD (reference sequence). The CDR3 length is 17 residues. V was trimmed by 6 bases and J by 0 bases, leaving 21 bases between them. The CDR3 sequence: CASSLDTTSTSSYEQYF. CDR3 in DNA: TGCGCCAGCAGCCTCGACACTACTAGCACAAGCTCCTACGAGCAGTACTTC.

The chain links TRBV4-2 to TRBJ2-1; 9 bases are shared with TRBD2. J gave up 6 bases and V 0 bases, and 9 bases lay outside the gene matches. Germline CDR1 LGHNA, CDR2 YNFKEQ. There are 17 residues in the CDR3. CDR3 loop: CASSQDVAGLAINEQFF. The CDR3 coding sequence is TGTGCCAGCAGCCAAGATGTTGCAGGACTAGCGATCAATGAGCAGTTCTTC.

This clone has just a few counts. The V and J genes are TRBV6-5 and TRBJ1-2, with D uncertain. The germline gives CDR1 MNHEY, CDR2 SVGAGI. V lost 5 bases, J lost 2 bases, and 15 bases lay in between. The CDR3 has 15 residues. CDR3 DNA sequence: TGTGCCAGCAGTACGCTCCACAATTCAAACTATGGCTACACCTTC. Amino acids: CASSTLHNSNYGYTF.